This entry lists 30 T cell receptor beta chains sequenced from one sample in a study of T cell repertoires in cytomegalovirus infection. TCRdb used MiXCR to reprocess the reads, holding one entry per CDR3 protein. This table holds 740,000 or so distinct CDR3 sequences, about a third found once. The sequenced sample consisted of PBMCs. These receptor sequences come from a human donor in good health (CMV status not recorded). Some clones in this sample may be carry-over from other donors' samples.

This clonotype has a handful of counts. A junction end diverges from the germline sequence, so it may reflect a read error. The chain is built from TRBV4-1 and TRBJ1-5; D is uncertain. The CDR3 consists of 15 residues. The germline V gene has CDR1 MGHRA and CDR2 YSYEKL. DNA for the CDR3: TGTGCCAGCAGCCAAGATCAAGGGTTTGACCAGCCCCAGCATTTT. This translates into CASSQDQGFDQPQHF.

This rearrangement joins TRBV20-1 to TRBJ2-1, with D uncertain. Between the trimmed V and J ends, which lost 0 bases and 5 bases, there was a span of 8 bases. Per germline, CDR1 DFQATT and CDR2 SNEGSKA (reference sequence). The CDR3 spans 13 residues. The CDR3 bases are TGCAGTGCTAGAGATATAGGGAACAATGAGCAGTTCTTC. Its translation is CSARDIGNNEQFF.

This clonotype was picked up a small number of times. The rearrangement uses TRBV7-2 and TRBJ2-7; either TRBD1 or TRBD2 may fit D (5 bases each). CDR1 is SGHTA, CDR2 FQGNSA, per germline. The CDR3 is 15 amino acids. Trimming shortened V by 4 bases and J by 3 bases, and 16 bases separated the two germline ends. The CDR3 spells CASSSSGTPDYEQYF. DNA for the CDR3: TGTGCCAGCAGCTCCTCCGGGACCCCAGACTACGAGCAGTACTTC.

This CDR3 reads CASSPGLGVGGELFF. CDR3 bases: TGTGCCAGCAGCCCGGGACTCGGGGTCGGCGGGGAGCTGTTTTTT. This rearrangement joins TRBV7-3 to TRBJ2-2, with a tentative D call TRBD2 (6 bases). The V and J ends lost 5 bases and 7 bases respectively, with 17 bases between them. Germline V gene sequence: CDR1 SGHTA, CDR2 FQGTGA. This CDR3 comprises 15 residues.

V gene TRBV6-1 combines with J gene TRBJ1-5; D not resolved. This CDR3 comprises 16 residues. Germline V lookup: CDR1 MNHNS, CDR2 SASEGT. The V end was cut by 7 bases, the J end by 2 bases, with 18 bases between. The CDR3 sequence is CASTRTPLGGNQPQHF. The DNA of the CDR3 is TGTGCCAGCACCAGGACTCCCCTTGGGGGCAATCAGCCCCAGCATTTT.

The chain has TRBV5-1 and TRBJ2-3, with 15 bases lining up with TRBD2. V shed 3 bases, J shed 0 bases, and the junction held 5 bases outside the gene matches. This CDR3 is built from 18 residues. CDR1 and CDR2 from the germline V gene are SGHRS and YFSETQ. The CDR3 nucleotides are TGCGCCAGCAGCTATGGACTAGCGGGGGGGCCGAGCACAGATACGCAGTATTTT. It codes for CASSYGLAGGPSTDTQYF.

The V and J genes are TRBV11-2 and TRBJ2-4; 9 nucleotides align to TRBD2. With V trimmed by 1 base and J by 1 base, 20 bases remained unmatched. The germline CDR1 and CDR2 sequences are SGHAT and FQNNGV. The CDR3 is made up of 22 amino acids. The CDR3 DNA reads TGTGCCAGCAGCTTAGTTATTCTGTCTAGCGGGAAGTCGATACGGGCCAAAAACATTCAGTACTTC. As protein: CASSLVILSSGKSIRAKNIQYF.

The CDR3 sequence is CATSVGLKSSYNEPFF. The CDR3 DNA reads TGTGCCACCAGCGTGGGACTTAAGAGCTCCTACAATGAGCCATTCTTC. The chain couples TRBV15 to TRBJ2-1; tentative D call: TRBD2 (6 bases). This CDR3 is 16 amino acids long. Germline CDR1 is LNHNV and CDR2 is YYDKDF (reference sequence). The V end lost 5 bases, the J end lost 16 bases, and 30 bases lay between the germline ends.

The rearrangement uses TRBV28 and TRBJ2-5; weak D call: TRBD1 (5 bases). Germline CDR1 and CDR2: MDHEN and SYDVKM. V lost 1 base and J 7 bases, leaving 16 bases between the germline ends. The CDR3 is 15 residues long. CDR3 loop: CASSLFLQGGGTQYF. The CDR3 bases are TGTGCCAGCAGTTTATTTCTCCAGGGTGGTGGGACCCAGTACTTC.

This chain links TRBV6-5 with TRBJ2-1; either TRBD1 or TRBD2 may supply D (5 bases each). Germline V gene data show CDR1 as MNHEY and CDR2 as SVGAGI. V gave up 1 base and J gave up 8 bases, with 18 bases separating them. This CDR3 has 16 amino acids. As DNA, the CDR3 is TGTGCCAGCAGTTACTGGGGGAGTTTGGGATTCCATGAGCAGTTCTTC. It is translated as CASSYWGSLGFHEQFF.

In DNA, the CDR3 is TGTGCCACCAGTGGAGACAGTCCCTACGAGCAGTACTTC. Translating gives CATSGDSPYEQYF. The chain employs TRBV24-1 and TRBJ2-7, with D tentatively TRBD1 (5 bases). CDR1 and CDR2 from the germline V gene are KGHDR and SFDVKD. The CDR3 length is 13 residues. Trimming left V 5 bases short and J 2 bases short, with 9 bases between.

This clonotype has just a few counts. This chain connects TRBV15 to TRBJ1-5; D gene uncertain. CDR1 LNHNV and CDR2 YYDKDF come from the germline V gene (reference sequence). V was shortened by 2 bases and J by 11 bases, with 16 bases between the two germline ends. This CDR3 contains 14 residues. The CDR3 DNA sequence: TGTGCCACCAGCAGAACAAAGATTGGGGAAACCCAGCATTTT. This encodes CATSRTKIGETQHF.

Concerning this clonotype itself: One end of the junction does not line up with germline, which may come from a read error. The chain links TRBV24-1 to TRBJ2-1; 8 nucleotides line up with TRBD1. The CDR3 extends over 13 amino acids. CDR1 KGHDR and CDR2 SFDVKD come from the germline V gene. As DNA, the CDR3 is TGTGCCACCAGTGACCGGACAGGGTGGGATTATATCTTC. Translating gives CATSDRTGWDYIF.

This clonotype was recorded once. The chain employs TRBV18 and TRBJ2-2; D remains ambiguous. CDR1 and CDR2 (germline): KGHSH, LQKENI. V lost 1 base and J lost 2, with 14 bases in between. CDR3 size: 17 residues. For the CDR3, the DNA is TGTGCCAGCTCACCACTGTCGCTGGGGATAAACACCGGGGAGCTGTTTTTT. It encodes CASSPLSLGINTGELFF.

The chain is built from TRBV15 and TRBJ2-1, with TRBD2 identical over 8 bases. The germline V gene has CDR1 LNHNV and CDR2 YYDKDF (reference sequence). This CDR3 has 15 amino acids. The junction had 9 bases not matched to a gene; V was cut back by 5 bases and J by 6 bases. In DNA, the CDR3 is TGTGCCACCAGCGCCAGTAGCGGGGCATCCAATGAGCAGTTCTTC. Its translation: CATSASSGASNEQFF.

CDR3: CASSYLRPGQGSRATF. The DNA of the CDR3 is TGTGCCAGCAGTTACTTACGGCCTGGACAGGGATCCCGTGCCACCTTC. The chain joins TRBV6-5 to TRBJ1-2; 8 bases agree with TRBD1. Trimming took 1 base from V and 13 from J; bases not matched to a gene: 17. CDR1 and CDR2 from the germline V gene are MNHEY and SVGAGI. The CDR3 loop spans 16 amino acids.

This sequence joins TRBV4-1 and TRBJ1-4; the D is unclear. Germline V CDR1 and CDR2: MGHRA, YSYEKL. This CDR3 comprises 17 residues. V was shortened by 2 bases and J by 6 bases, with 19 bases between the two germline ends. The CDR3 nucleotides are TGCGCCAGCAGCCAATACAGCCGGCAGGTCTTGTATGAAAAACTGTTTTTT. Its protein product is CASSQYSRQVLYEKLFF.

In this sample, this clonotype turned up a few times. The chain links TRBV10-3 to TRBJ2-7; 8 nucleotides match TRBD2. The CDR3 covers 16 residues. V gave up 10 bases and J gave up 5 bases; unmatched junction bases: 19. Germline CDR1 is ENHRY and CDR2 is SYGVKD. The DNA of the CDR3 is TGTGCCACCCTAGACTTAGCGGGGCCACGGATCCACGAGCAGTACTTC. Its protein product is CATLDLAGPRIHEQYF.

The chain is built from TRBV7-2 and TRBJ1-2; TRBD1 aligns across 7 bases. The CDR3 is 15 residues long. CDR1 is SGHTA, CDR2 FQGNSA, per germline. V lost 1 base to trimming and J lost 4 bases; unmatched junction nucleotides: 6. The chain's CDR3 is CASSLGQGGTYGYTF. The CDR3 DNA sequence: TGTGCCAGCAGCTTAGGACAGGGTGGGACCTATGGCTACACCTTC. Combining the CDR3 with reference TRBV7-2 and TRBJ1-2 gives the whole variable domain GAGVSQSPSNKVTEKGKDVELRCDPISGHTALYWYRQSLGQGLEFLIYFQGNSAPDKSGLPSDRFSAERTGGSVSTLTIQRTQQEDSAVYLCASSLGQGGTYGYTFGSGTRLTVV.

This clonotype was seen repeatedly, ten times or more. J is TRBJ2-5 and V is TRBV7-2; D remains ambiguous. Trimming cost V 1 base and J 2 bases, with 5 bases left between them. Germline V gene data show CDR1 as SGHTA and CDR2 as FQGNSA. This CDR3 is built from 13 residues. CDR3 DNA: TGTGCCAGCAGCTTAGTGGGTCAAGAGACCCAGTACTTC. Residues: CASSLVGQETQYF.

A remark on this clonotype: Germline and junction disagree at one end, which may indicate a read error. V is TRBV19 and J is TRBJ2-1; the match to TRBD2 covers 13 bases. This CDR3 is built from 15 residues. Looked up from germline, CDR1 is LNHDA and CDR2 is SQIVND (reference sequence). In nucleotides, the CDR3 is TGTGCCAGTAGTGTTGGGACTAGCGGGAACAATGAGCAGTTATTC. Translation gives CASSVGTSGNNEQLF.

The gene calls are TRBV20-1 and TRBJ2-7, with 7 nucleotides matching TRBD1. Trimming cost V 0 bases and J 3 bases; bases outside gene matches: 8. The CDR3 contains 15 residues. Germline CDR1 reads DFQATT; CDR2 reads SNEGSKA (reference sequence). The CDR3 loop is CSARDRDRTYYEQYF. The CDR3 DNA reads TGCAGTGCTAGAGATCGGGACAGAACCTACTACGAGCAGTACTTC.

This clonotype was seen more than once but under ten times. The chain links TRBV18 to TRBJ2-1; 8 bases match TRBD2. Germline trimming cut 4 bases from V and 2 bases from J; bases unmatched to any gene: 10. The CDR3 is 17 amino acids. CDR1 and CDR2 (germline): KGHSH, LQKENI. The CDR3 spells CASSLAGGVATYNEQFF. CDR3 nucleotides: TGTGCCAGCTCACTTGCCGGGGGGGTGGCTACCTACAATGAGCAGTTCTTC.

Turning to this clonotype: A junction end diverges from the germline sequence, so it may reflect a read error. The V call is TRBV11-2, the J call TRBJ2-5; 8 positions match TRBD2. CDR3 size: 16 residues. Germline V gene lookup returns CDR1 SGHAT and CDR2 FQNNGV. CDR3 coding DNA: TGTGCCAGCAGCCAACTCCGGGGGGGACACCAAGAGCCCCAGTACTTC. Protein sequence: CASSQLRGGHQEPQYF.

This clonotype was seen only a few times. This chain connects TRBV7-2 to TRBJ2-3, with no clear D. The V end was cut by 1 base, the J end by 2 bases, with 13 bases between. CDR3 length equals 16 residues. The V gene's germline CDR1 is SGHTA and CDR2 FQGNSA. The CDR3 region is CASSLDSRSATDTQYF. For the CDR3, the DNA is TGTGCCAGCAGCTTAGATTCCCGATCGGCCACAGATACGCAGTATTTT.

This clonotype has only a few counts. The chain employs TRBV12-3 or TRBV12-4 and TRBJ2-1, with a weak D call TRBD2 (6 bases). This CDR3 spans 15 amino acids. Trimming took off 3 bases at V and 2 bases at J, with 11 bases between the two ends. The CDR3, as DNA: TGTGCCAGCAGTTTGGGCGGGATGGCCTACAATGAGCAGTTCTTC. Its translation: CASSLGGMAYNEQFF.

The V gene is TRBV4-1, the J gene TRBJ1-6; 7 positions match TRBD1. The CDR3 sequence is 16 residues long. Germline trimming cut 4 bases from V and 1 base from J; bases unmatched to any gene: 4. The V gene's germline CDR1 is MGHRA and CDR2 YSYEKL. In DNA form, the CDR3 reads TGCGCCAGCAGCCCCGACAGGGTATCCTATAATTCACCCCTCCACTTT. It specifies CASSPDRVSYNSPLHF.

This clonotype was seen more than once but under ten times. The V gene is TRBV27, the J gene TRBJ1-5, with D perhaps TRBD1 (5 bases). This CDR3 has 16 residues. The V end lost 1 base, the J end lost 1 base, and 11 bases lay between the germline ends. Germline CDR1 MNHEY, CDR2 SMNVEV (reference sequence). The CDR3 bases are TGTGCCAGCAGTTTATTTGGGGCACGGAGCAATCAGCCCCAGCATTTT. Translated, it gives CASSLFGARSNQPQHF.

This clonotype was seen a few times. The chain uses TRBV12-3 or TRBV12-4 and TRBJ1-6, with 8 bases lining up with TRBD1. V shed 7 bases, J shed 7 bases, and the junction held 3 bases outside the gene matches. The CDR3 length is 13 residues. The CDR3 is CASTWDRNSPLHF. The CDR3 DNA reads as TGTGCCAGCACCTGGGACAGGAATTCACCCCTCCACTTT.

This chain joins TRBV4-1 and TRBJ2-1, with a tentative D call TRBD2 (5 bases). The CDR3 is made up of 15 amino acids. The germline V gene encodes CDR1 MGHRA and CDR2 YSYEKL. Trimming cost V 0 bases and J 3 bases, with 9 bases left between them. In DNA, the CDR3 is TGCGCCAGCAGCCAAGATGAGAGGGTCTACAATGAGCAGTTCTTC. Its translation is CASSQDERVYNEQFF.